The 23 T cell receptor beta chains below were found in one sample sequenced in a study of T cells in Graves' hyperthyroidism and ophthalmopathy. From RNA transcripts, TCR beta CDR3 regions were amplified. Primed by the HTBI set, a first-round RT-PCR was run on the TCR CDR3. TCRdb ran MiXCR on the multiplex PCR reads and lists one entry per CDR3 protein. This table has roughly 650,000 distinct CDR3 sequences, approximately 15% appearing once. Sequenced: blood. The receptor source for this set is a woman aged 40 to 50 with Graves' ophthalmopathy.

This clonotype was observed once. The chain uses TRBV5-6 and TRBJ1-1; no definite D call. The CDR3 length is 13 residues. Germline V gene data show CDR1 as SGHDT and CDR2 as YYEEEE. Trimming took off 0 bases at V and 3 bases at J, with 6 bases between the two ends. CDR3 in amino acids: CASSLAGHTEAFF. The CDR3 coding sequence is TGTGCCAGCAGCTTGGCAGGTCACACTGAAGCTTTCTTT.

This clonotype has at least ten counts. The chain has TRBV30 and TRBJ1-1; D unresolved. The CDR3 totals 13 residues. V was cut by 4 bases and J by 0 bases, with 9 bases left in between. The V gene's germline CDR1 is GTSNPN and CDR2 SVGIG (reference sequence). CDR3 in amino acids: CAWTKAVNTEAFF. CDR3 in DNA: TGTGCCTGGACGAAAGCGGTGAACACTGAAGCTTTCTTT.

This clonotype was seen at least ten times. The V call is TRBV18, the J call TRBJ2-6; D is ambiguous. Per germline, CDR1 KGHSH and CDR2 LQKENI. The CDR3 extends over 14 amino acids. The V gene lost 8 bases and the J gene lost 0 bases, with 8 bases spanning the gap. Here the CDR3 reads CASSPSSGANVLTF. For the CDR3, the DNA is TGTGCCAGCAGCCCGAGCTCTGGGGCCAACGTCCTGACTTTC.

This clonotype was observed many times. V gene TRBV11-2 combines with J gene TRBJ2-7; no firm D call. Trimming shortened V by 5 bases and J by 3 bases, and 11 bases separated the two germline ends. This CDR3 is 13 amino acids long. The germline gives CDR1 SGHAT, CDR2 FQNNGV. The CDR3 DNA reads TGTGCCAGCAGCCTATGGCCGAACTACGAGCAGTACTTC. Translating it yields CASSLWPNYEQYF.

A few counts support this clonotype. The chain links TRBV9 to TRBJ2-3; D is ambiguous. V gave up 3 bases and J gave up 0 bases, with 11 bases separating them. The CDR3 contains 15 residues. From germline, CDR1 is SGDLS and CDR2 YYNGEE. The CDR3: CASSARQTSTDTQYF. CDR3 bases: TGTGCCAGCAGCGCTCGACAAACTAGCACAGATACGCAGTATTTT.

J is TRBJ2-2 and V is TRBV7-8; D possibly matches TRBD1 or TRBD2 (5 bases each). The CDR3 extends over 15 amino acids. Germline CDR1 SGHVS, CDR2 FQNEAQ. Trimming took off 4 bases at V and 2 bases at J, with 11 bases between the two ends. Written as DNA, the CDR3 is TGTGCCAGCAGCTATCTGGGACCTAACACCGGGGAGCTGTTTTTT. Protein product: CASSYLGPNTGELFF. The full variable domain, rest sourced from reference TRBV7-8 and TRBJ2-2, is GAGVSQSPRYKVAKRGQDVALRCDPISGHVSLFWYQQALGQGPEFLTYFQNEAQLDKSGLPSDRFFAERPEGSVSTLKIQRTQQEDSAVYLCASSYLGPNTGELFFGEGSRLTVL.

The J gene is TRBJ2-2, the V gene TRBV6-1; 7 bases map to TRBD1. CDR3 length equals 14 residues. Per the germline V gene, CDR1 is MNHNS and CDR2 is SASEGT. V lost 10 bases and J lost 0; bases outside the gene matches: 5. For the CDR3, the DNA is TGTGCCACGAGGGACAGCGCGAACACCGGGGAGCTGTTTTTT. Amino acids: CATRDSANTGELFF.

This clonotype was picked up many times. This chain connects TRBV2 to TRBJ1-1; a weak D match, TRBD1 (5 bases). The CDR3 contains 11 residues. The germline gives CDR1 SNHLY, CDR2 FYNNEI. V was cut by 10 bases and J by 4 bases, with 10 bases left in between. For the CDR3, the DNA is TGTGCCAAGGGGTTAGTCACTGAAGCTTTCTTT. Its translation: CAKGLVTEAFF.

This clonotype was recorded only once. The rearrangement uses TRBV2 and TRBJ1-1; a weak D match, TRBD1 (5 bases). Per the germline V gene, CDR1 is SNHLY and CDR2 is FYNNEI. The CDR3 runs 15 residues. Trimming took off 6 bases at V and 7 bases at J, with 21 bases between the two ends. The CDR3 protein is CASRGGLAGPNEAFF. The CDR3 coding sequence is TGTGCCAGCAGGGGGGGACTAGCGGGACCCAATGAAGCTTTCTTT.

The table lists this clonotype with many counts. The rearrangement links TRBV6-1 to TRBJ1-5; unclear D gene. Trimming cost V 6 bases and J 6 bases, with 18 bases left between them. This CDR3 is 15 amino acids long. Germline values: CDR1 MNHNS, CDR2 SASEGT. CDR3: CASSHAGARSQPQHF. CDR3 coding DNA: TGTGCCAGCAGCCACGCGGGAGCGAGGTCTCAGCCCCAGCATTTT.

The chain couples TRBV12-3 or TRBV12-4 to TRBJ2-1, with 7 bases that match TRBD1. Trimming took 7 bases from V and 0 from J; bases not matched to a gene: 9. The length of the CDR3 is 16 residues. CDR3 in DNA: TGTGCCAGCATCAAACAGGGGACCAGCTCCTACAATGAGCAGTTCTTC. Translation gives CASIKQGTSSYNEQFF.

This clonotype was picked up many times. The chain combines TRBV2 with TRBJ2-2; a possible D gene is TRBD2 (5 bases). V was cut by 5 bases and J by 7 bases, with 11 bases left in between. The CDR3 extends over 13 amino acids. Germline lookup yields CDR1 SNHLY and CDR2 FYNNEI. The CDR3 here is CASSSTEVGELFF. In DNA form, the CDR3 reads TGTGCCAGCAGTTCGACGGAGGTCGGGGAGCTGTTTTTT.

The rearrangement uses TRBV12-3 or TRBV12-4 and TRBJ1-2; no reliable D call. Trimming took 3 bases from V and 8 from J, leaving 10 bases between them. This CDR3 spans 12 amino acids. The CDR3 DNA follows: TGTGCCAGCAGTTTCGAGGTTTCGGGCTACACCTTC. Encoded protein: CASSFEVSGYTF.

V and J are TRBV5-1 and TRBJ2-2, with TRBD1 matching over 7 bases. This CDR3 spans 16 amino acids. In germline, CDR1 is SGHRS, CDR2 YFSETQ. V was clipped by 0 bases and J by 0 bases; unmatched bases: 2. CDR3 sequence: CASSLEQGANTGELFF. Written as DNA, the CDR3 is TGCGCCAGCAGCTTGGAGCAGGGGGCGAACACCGGGGAGCTGTTTTTT.

V is TRBV14 and J is TRBJ1-1; tentatively, D is TRBD1 (5 bases). Trimming took 4 bases from V and 6 from J, leaving 21 bases between them. This CDR3 region has 16 residues. Germline assignment: CDR1 SGHDN and CDR2 FVKESK. CDR3 sequence: CASSLPGHRGVAEAFF. CDR3 coding DNA: TGTGCCAGCAGCCTCCCCGGACATCGGGGGGTTGCTGAAGCTTTCTTT.

This clonotype was detected many times. The rearrangement joins TRBV30 to TRBJ1-4; D is ambiguous. Per germline, CDR1 GTSNPN and CDR2 SVGIG (reference sequence). CDR3 length: 15 amino acids. Trimming left V 3 bases short and J 8 bases short, with 19 bases between. Here the CDR3 reads CAWRARTAMGEKLFF. The CDR3 DNA reads as TGTGCCTGGAGGGCCCGGACCGCCATGGGAGAAAAACTGTTTTTT.

This clonotype was seen many times. In nucleotides, the CDR3 is TGTGCCAGCACTCGGACAGGCTACAATGAGCAGTTCTTC. Its translation: CASTRTGYNEQFF. The chain is built from TRBV6-1 and TRBJ2-1; 7 positions agree with TRBD1. CDR3 length: 13 amino acids. Per the germline V gene, CDR1 is MNHNS and CDR2 is SASEGT. After removal of 7 bases from V and 3 bases from J, the junction contained 3 bases not matched to a gene.

This clonotype came up many times. V gene TRBV2 combines with J gene TRBJ1-1; D not certain. Trimming removed 2 bases at V and 1 base at J, with 8 bases between. This CDR3 comprises 14 residues. Germline loops: CDR1 SNHLY, CDR2 FYNNEI. The CDR3 here is CASSEYGRNTEAFF. The CDR3 DNA reads TGTGCCAGCAGTGAATACGGGAGGAACACTGAAGCTTTCTTT.

Ten or more counts support this clonotype. V is TRBV20-1 and J is TRBJ2-3, with D possibly TRBD1 on 5 matching bases. Per the germline V gene, CDR1 is DFQATT and CDR2 is SNEGSKA (reference sequence). This CDR3 contains 15 residues. The V end lost 6 bases, the J end lost 1 base, and 17 bases lay between the germline ends. This CDR3 reads CSAQDRHLGTDTQYF. The CDR3 DNA reads TGCAGTGCCCAAGACAGACACCTCGGCACAGATACGCAGTATTTT.

In this sample, this clonotype turned up many times. This chain links TRBV30 with TRBJ1-4, with TRBD1 identical over 7 bases. V shed 2 bases, J shed 8 bases, and the junction held 8 bases outside the gene matches. The CDR3 totals 14 residues. Germline V lookup: CDR1 GTSNPN, CDR2 SVGIG (reference sequence). In DNA, the CDR3 is TGTGCCTGGAGTCAAGACAGGGCTTGGGAAAAACTGTTTTTT. Amino acids: CAWSQDRAWEKLFF.

This clonotype has at least ten counts. The rearrangement uses TRBV5-1 and TRBJ2-7; possible D gene TRBD1, 6 bases. Germline lookup yields CDR1 SGHRS and CDR2 YFSETQ. Trimming removed 0 bases from V and 6 bases from J, with 13 bases in between. The CDR3 covers 14 residues. The CDR3 DNA reads TGCGCCAGCAGCTTGGCCGCAGGGGCCGGCGAGCAGTACTTC. Protein sequence: CASSLAAGAGEQYF.

The rearrangement joins TRBV28 to TRBJ1-1, with no clear D. Between the trimmed V and J ends, which lost 5 bases and 4 bases, there was a span of 14 bases. Germline CDR1 and CDR2: MDHEN and SYDVKM. The CDR3 has 14 residues. The CDR3 loop reads CASSPLGGSTEAFF. The CDR3 DNA sequence: TGTGCCAGCAGTCCCCTCGGTGGAAGCACTGAAGCTTTCTTT.

The chain is built from TRBV5-1 and TRBJ2-5, with TRBD1 matching over 7 bases. CDR3 length: 13 residues. V lost 4 bases and J lost 3; bases outside the gene matches: 3. Germline-derived CDR1 and CDR2 are SGHRS and YFSETQ. The CDR3 coding sequence is TGCGCCAGCAGCAACCAGGGGGAAGAGACCCAGTACTTC. Encoded protein: CASSNQGEETQYF.